This TCR beta chain stems from a study of low-dose radiotherapy and immunotherapy resistance in tumors. Study-wide context: Aspirin was taken orally by patients at 300 mg daily for four cycles from cycle 1 day 1.

Time point defined: before trial treatment. With TRAV- and TRBV-specific primers, first-strand cDNA was made, covering the alpha and beta chains. Amplification of TCRs used a constant-region primer and V-primer adapter for 20 PCR cycles. TCRdb used MiXCR to reprocess the reads, holding one entry per CDR3 protein. The sample lists approximately 90,000 distinct CDR3 sequences; 18% were seen once. This clonotype has a count of ten or more. Germline lookup yields CDR1 MNHEY and CDR2 SVGEGT. This CDR3 spans 13 amino acids. Trimming left V 4 bases short and J 2 bases short, with 8 bases between. V gene TRBV6-2 or TRBV6-3 combines with J gene TRBJ1-2; D gene uncertain. This specimen consisted of PBMCs, obtained before treatment. The clonotype comes from a male donor with prostate cancer. The CDR3 bases are TGTGCCAGCAGTTTTGACATCAACTATGGCTACACCTTC. This gives the protein CASSFDINYGYTF.